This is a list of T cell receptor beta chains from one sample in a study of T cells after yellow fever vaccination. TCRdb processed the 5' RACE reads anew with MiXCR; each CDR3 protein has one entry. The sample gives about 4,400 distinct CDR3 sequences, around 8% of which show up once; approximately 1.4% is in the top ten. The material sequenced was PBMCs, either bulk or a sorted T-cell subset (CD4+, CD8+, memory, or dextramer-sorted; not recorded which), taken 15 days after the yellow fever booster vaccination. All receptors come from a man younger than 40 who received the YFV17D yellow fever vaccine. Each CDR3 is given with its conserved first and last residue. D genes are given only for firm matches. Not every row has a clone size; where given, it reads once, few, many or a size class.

CDR3: CASSQRRRGRDTQYF
DNA: TGCGCCAGCAGCCAAAGGAGAAGGGGCCGAGATACGCAGTATTTT
D: .
J: TRBJ2-3
size: medium-sized
V: TRBV4-3

CDR3: CSASDLLRQVQETQYF
DNA: TGCAGTGCTAGCGACCTTCTAAGACAGGTCCAAGAGACCCAGTACTTC
D: .
J: TRBJ2-5
size: medium-sized
V: TRBV20-1

CDR3: CASRSSGDSSPLHF
DNA: TGCGCCAGCAGATCTTCAGGGGATAGCTCACCCCTCCACTTT
D: .
J: TRBJ1-6
size: medium-sized
V: TRBV5-1

CDR3: CASSYRRAGELFF
DNA: TGTGCCAGCAGCTACCGGCGGGCCGGGGAGCTGTTTTTT
D: .
J: TRBJ2-2
size: medium-sized
V: TRBV7-3

CDR3: CASSLGRTSTDTQYF
DNA: TGCGCCAGCAGCTTGGGAAGAACTAGCACAGATACGCAGTATTTT
D: .
J: TRBJ2-3
size: medium-sized
V: TRBV5-1

CDR3: CASSQDAQGGIQYF
DNA: TGTGCCAGCAGCCAAGATGCACAGGGCGGCATTCAGTACTTC
D: .
J: TRBJ2-4
size: medium-sized
V: TRBV3-1

CDR3: CASSPDRVETQYF
DNA: TGTGCCAGCAGCCCCGACAGGGTGGAGACCCAGTACTTC
D: TRBD1
J: TRBJ2-5
size: medium-sized
V: TRBV5-5

CDR3: CATSAWDDHSGANVLTF
DNA: TGTGCCACCTCCGCTTGGGACGACCACTCTGGGGCCAACGTCCTGACTTTC
D: .
J: TRBJ2-6
size: once
V: TRBV3-1

CDR3: CASSLRDTQYF
DNA: TGTGCCAGCAGTTTGCGAGATACGCAGTATTTT
D: .
J: TRBJ2-3
size: medium-sized
V: TRBV12-3/TRBV12-4

CDR3: CASSVYSTGELFF
DNA: TGTGCCAGCAGCGTATACAGCACCGGGGAGCTGTTTTTT
D: .
J: TRBJ2-2
size: medium-sized
V: TRBV9

CDR3: CASSQRLARFDTQYF
DNA: TGTGCCAGCAGCCAGCGACTAGCGCGATTTGATACGCAGTATTTT
D: TRBD2
J: TRBJ2-3
size: medium-sized
V: TRBV27

CDR3: CASKSSGINEQFF
DNA: TGTGCCAGTAAGTCTAGCGGGATCAATGAGCAGTTCTTC
D: TRBD2
J: TRBJ2-1
size: medium-sized
V: TRBV19

CDR3: CATSDWRQEQFF
DNA: TGTGCCACCAGTGACTGGAGACAAGAGCAGTTCTTC
D: .
J: TRBJ2-1
size: medium-sized
V: TRBV24-1

CDR3: CSVERQGPETQYF
DNA: TGCAGCGTTGAACGGCAGGGCCCTGAGACCCAGTACTTC
D: .
J: TRBJ2-5
size: medium-sized
V: TRBV29-1

CDR3: CASSTSGEEQFF
DNA: TGTGCCAGCAGCACCAGCGGGGAGGAGCAGTTCTTC
D: TRBD2
J: TRBJ2-1
size: .
V: TRBV5-4

CDR3: CATSDSPGRGLDNEQFF
DNA: TGTGCCACCAGTGATTCTCCGGGACGGGGATTAGACAATGAGCAGTTCTTC
D: .
J: TRBJ2-1
size: large
V: TRBV24-1

CDR3: CATCQHLSGTYEQYF
DNA: TGTGCCACCTGCCAGCACCTCTCCGGGACCTACGAGCAGTACTTC
D: .
J: TRBJ2-7
size: .
V: TRBV3-1

CDR3: CASSPSGTNTGELFF
DNA: TGTGCCAGCAGCCCTAGCGGCACGAACACCGGGGAGCTGTTTTTT
D: TRBD2
J: TRBJ2-2
size: medium-sized
V: TRBV9

CDR3: CASFRDPTGELFF
DNA: TGCGCCAGCTTCCGGGACCCCACCGGGGAGCTGTTTTTT
D: .
J: TRBJ2-2
size: medium-sized
V: TRBV5-1

CDR3: CATTSDRRSNEQFF
DNA: TGTGCCACAACCAGTGATCGGAGGAGCAATGAGCAGTTCTTC
D: .
J: TRBJ2-1
size: medium-sized
V: TRBV15

CDR3: CSVATGGNYNEQFF
DNA: TGCAGCGTTGCCACGGGAGGTAACTACAATGAGCAGTTCTTC
D: TRBD2
J: TRBJ2-1
size: medium-sized
V: TRBV29-1

CDR3: CASPAGRTDTQYF
DNA: TGTGCCAGTCCAGCGGGCCGCACGGATACGCAGTATTTT
D: .
J: TRBJ2-3
size: once
V: TRBV19

CDR3: CASSLRAGTSGYEQYF
DNA: TGTGCCAGCAGCTTACGGGCGGGGACTAGCGGCTACGAGCAGTACTTC
D: TRBD2
J: TRBJ2-7
size: .
V: TRBV7-2

CDR3: CASTKGGQGHGELFF
DNA: TGCGCCAGCACTAAGGGAGGACAGGGCCACGGGGAGCTGTTTTTT
D: TRBD1
J: TRBJ2-2
size: medium-sized
V: TRBV5-1

CDR3: CGGSKGGASSGNTIYF
DNA: TGCGGAGGAAGTAAGGGGGGCGCTTCGTCTGGAAACACCATATATTTT
D: .
J: TRBJ1-3
size: medium-sized
V: TRBV29-1

CDR3: CASSHSRSSYNEQFF
DNA: TGTGCCAGCAGTCATAGTCGGAGCTCCTACAATGAGCAGTTCTTC
D: .
J: TRBJ2-1
size: medium-sized
V: TRBV12-3/TRBV12-4

CDR3: CSADQTSGGIRQYF
DNA: TGCAGTGCTGACCAGACTAGCGGGGGCATTAGGCAGTACTTC
D: TRBD2
J: TRBJ2-7
size: medium-sized
V: TRBV20-1